These 11 T cell receptor beta chains originate from one sample sequenced in a study of blood T cell repertoires in COVID-19. TCRdb's copy holds only in-frame clones and misses some; the assay was immunoSEQ multiplex PCR. Among under 300,000 clones listed, about 80% were seen once. Sequenced input: peripheral blood. Source of these receptors: a woman over 75 with acute or convalescent COVID-19.

This clone was counted a few times. V is TRBV5-6 and J is TRBJ1-3; 7 nucleotides align to TRBD1. V was pared by 2 bases and J by 4 bases, with 3 bases of the junction left unmatched. The V gene's germline CDR1 is SGHDT and CDR2 YYEEEE. The CDR3 is 14 amino acids. The CDR3 spells CASSFRGPGNTIYF. The CDR3 DNA reads TGTGCCAGCAGCTTTAGGGGGCCGGGAAACACCATATATTTT.

The rearrangement links TRBV15 to TRBJ1-2; weak D call: TRBD1 (5 bases). The V gene's germline CDR1 is LNHNV and CDR2 YYDKDF (reference sequence). The CDR3 sequence is 14 residues long. V was trimmed by 0 bases and J by 5 bases, leaving 10 bases between them. The CDR3 nucleotides are TGTGCCACCAGCAGAGATTTAGGGGCATATGGCTACACCTTC. It is translated as CATSRDLGAYGYTF.

The J gene is TRBJ1-1, the V gene TRBV7-9; 9 bases agree with TRBD1. The ends lost 2 bases at V and 5 bases at J; junction bases unmatched: 9. Germline loops: CDR1 SEHNR, CDR2 FQNEAQ (reference sequence). This CDR3 comprises 16 residues. This chain's CDR3 is CASSLLRGTGTTEAFF. The CDR3 DNA is TGTGCCAGCAGCTTACTTCGGGGGACAGGGACGACTGAAGCTTTCTTT.

The chain links TRBV5-1 to TRBJ2-3; D is ambiguous. The germline V gene encodes CDR1 SGHRS and CDR2 YFSETQ. V was clipped by 7 bases and J by 0 bases, with 9 bases between them. CDR3 size: 13 residues. In DNA form, the CDR3 reads TGCGCCAGCGTCCTCACTAGCACAGATACGCAGTATTTT. It translates to CASVLTSTDTQYF.

The chain is built from TRBV4-2 and TRBJ2-7; D is possibly TRBD1 (5 bases). This CDR3 has 14 residues. The germline gives CDR1 LGHNA, CDR2 YNFKEQ. Between the trimmed V and J ends, which lost 4 bases and 4 bases, there was a span of 14 bases. Written as DNA, the CDR3 is TGTGCCAGCAGCCGCGGCAGGGAAGCATACGAGCAGTACTTC. This codes for CASSRGREAYEQYF.

This clone appeared once. This chain links TRBV9 with TRBJ2-2; 14 nucleotides line up with TRBD2. This CDR3 region has 19 residues. Germline CDR1 and CDR2: SGDLS and YYNGEE. Trimming took 4 bases from V and 4 from J; bases not matched to a gene: 12. The CDR3 is CASSFLPGTSGRTTGELFF. CDR3 bases: TGTGCCAGCAGCTTCCTACCCGGGACTAGCGGGAGAACCACCGGGGAGCTGTTTTTT. The variable domain in full, with the rest retrieved from reference TRBV9 and TRBJ2-2, is DSGVTQTPKHLITATGQRVTLRCSPRSGDLSVYWYQQSLDQGLQFLIQYYNGEERAKGNILERFSAQQFPDLHSELNLSSLELGDSALYFCASSFLPGTSGRTTGELFFGEGSRLTVL.

V gene TRBV18 combines with J gene TRBJ2-7; D is possibly TRBD1 (6 bases). V lost 6 bases, J lost 3 bases, and 12 bases lay in between. This CDR3 region has 13 residues. Germline V lookup: CDR1 KGHSH, CDR2 LQKENI. In DNA form, the CDR3 reads TGTGCCAGCTCTGCAGGGGATGTCTACGAGCAGTACTTC. Its protein product is CASSAGDVYEQYF.

A word on this clone: The same CDR3 arises from other DNA sequences in this sample as well. The chain joins TRBV7-9 to TRBJ1-6; D is possibly TRBD1 (5 bases). V lost 5 bases to trimming and J lost 1 base, with 9 bases between them. Germline lookup yields CDR1 SEHNR and CDR2 FQNEAQ (reference sequence). The CDR3 is 15 amino acids. As DNA, the CDR3 is TGTGCCAGCAGCCTCGGGGGGTCCTATAATTCACCCCTCCACTTT. Translating gives CASSLGGSYNSPLHF.

V gene TRBV7-9 combines with J gene TRBJ1-6; D is possibly TRBD1 (6 bases). The CDR3 is 15 amino acids. In germline, CDR1 is SEHNR, CDR2 FQNEAQ (reference sequence). V gave up 2 bases and J gave up 11 bases, with 16 bases separating them. The CDR3 reads CASSLTGRGGPPLHF. CDR3 coding DNA: TGTGCCAGCAGCTTAACAGGGAGAGGCGGCCCACCCCTCCACTTT. The full variable domain, with the rest looked up from reference TRBV7-9 and TRBJ1-6, is DTGVSQNPRHKITKRGQNVTFRCDPISEHNRLYWYRQTLGQGPEFLTYFQNEAQLEKSRLLSDRFSAERPKGSFSTLEIQRTEQGDSAMYLCASSLTGRGGPPLHFGNGTRLTVT.

This chain connects TRBV2 to TRBJ2-6, with D tentatively TRBD2 (5 bases). This CDR3 region has 15 residues. Germline loops: CDR1 SNHLY, CDR2 FYNNEI. The V and J ends lost 4 bases and 2 bases respectively, with 9 bases between them. CDR3 DNA: TGTGCCAGCAGTGCCTTGGAGGCTGGGGCCAACGTCCTGACTTTC. Protein: CASSALEAGANVLTF.

V gene TRBV6-5 combines with J gene TRBJ2-7; 12 bases line up with TRBD1. The CDR3 sequence is 15 residues long. Germline-derived CDR1 and CDR2 are MNHEY and SVGAGI. After removal of 7 bases from V and 4 bases from J, the junction contained 8 bases not matched to a gene. CDR3 in amino acids: CASTGSGQGAYEQYF. In nucleotides, the CDR3 is TGTGCCAGCACCGGTTCGGGACAGGGGGCTTACGAGCAGTACTTC.